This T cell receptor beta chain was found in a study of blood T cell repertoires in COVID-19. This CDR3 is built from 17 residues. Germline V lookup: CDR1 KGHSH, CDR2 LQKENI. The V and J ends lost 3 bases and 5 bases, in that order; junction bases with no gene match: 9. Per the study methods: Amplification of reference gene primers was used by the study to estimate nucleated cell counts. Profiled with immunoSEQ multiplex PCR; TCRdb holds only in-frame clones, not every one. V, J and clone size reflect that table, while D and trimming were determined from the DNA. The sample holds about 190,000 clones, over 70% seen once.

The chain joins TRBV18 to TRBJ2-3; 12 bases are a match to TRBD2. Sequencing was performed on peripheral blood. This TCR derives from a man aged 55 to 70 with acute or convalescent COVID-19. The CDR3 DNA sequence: TGTGCCAGCTCACCGGGTACTAGCGGGAGGAAGGTAGATACGCAGTATTTT. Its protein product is CASSPGTSGRKVDTQYF.